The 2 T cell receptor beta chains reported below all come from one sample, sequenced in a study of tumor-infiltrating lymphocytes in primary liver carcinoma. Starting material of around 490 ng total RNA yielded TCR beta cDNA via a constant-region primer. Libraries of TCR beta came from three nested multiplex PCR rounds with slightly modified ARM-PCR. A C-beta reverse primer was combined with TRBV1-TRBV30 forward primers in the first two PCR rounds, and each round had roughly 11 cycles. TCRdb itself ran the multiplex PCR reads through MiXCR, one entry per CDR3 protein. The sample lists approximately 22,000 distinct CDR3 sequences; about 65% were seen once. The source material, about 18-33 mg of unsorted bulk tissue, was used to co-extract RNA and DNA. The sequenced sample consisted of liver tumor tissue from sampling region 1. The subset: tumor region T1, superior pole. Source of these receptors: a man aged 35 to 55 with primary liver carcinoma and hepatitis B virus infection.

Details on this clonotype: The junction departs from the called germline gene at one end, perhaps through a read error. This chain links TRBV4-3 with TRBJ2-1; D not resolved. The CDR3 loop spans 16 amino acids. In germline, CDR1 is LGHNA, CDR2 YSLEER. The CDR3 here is CASRQDRVDTYNEQLF. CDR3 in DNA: TGCGCCAGCAGGCAAGATAGAGTAGACACCTATAATGAGCAGCTCTTC.

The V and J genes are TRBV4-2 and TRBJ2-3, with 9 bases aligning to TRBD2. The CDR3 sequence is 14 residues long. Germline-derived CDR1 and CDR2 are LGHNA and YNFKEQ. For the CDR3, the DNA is TGTATCAGCAGCCAAGAGACTAGCGGAGATACGCAGTATTTT. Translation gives CISSQETSGDTQYF.